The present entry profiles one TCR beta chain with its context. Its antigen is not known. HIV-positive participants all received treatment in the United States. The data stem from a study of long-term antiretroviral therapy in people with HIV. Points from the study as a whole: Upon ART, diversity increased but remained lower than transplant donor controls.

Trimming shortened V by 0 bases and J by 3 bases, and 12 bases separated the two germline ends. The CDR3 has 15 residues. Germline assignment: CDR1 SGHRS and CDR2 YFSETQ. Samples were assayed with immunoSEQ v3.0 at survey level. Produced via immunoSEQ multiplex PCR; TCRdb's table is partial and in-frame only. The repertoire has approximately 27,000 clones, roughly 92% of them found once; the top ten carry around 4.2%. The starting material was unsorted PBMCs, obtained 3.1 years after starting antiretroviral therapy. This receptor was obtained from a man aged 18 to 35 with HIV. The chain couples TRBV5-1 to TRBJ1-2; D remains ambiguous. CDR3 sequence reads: CASSLATNQHYGYTF. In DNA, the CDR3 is TGCGCCAGCAGCTTGGCGACAAACCAACACTATGGCTACACCTTC.